Below, one T cell receptor (beta chain) is given with its context. The sample originates from a study of blood T cell repertoires in COVID-19. Study overall: COVID-19 samples from acute and convalescent phases originated in the United States, Italy and Spain. T cells, B-cell-depleted T cells, or PBMCs supplied cDNA or gDNA.

In the authors' methods: Nucleated cell counts were estimated from reference gene primer amplification. Data came from immunoSEQ multiplex PCR; TCRdb stores just in-frame clones and leaves some out. Clone size and the V and J calls come from that table; the DNA yielded D and trimming. The table has a few hundred thousand clones, about 85% seen once; the top ten hold just under 20%. Germline V gene data show CDR1 as SGHRS and CDR2 as YFSETQ. CDR3 length: 18 amino acids. The V segment lost 0 bases and the J segment 5 bases; nucleotides outside the gene matches: 14. This clonotype originated in a man aged 30-40 years with active or convalescent COVID-19. Sequencing input: peripheral blood. The chain has TRBV5-1 and TRBJ2-5, with 9 bases aligning to TRBD2. The CDR3 nucleotides are TGCGCCAGCAGCTTGGGCCCAATAGCGGGAGCGGCGTGGGAGACCCAGTACTTC. This encodes CASSLGPIAGAAWETQYF.